The 19 T cell receptor beta chains reported below all come from one sample, sequenced in a study of T cells in Graves' hyperthyroidism and ophthalmopathy. What was amplified from RNA transcripts were TCR beta CDR3 regions. RT-PCR in the first round (using the HTBI primer set) targeted the TCR CDR3. In TCRdb, the multiplex PCR reads were re-called with MiXCR into one record per CDR3 protein. The sample has fewer than 900,000 distinct CDR3 sequences; around 20% are singletons. The sample consisted of blood. The receptors derive from a woman aged 50 to 65 with Graves' hyperthyroidism that later progressed to Graves' ophthalmopathy.

In this sample, this clonotype turned up many times. V is TRBV6-1 and J is TRBJ1-6; D not certain. CDR1 and CDR2 (germline): MNHNS, SASEGT. Trimming stripped 7 bases from V and 10 bases from J, with 14 bases between. CDR3 length: 13 residues. The CDR3 sequence is CASMGGFYSPLHF. CDR3 DNA sequence: TGTGCCAGCATGGGCGGTTTTTACTCACCCCTCCACTTT.

This clonotype came up a few times. The chain uses TRBV7-2 and TRBJ2-3; 7 bases align to TRBD2. The V gene end was trimmed by 5 bases and the J gene end by 3 bases; junction bases not matched to a gene: 2. Germline CDR1 SGHTA, CDR2 FQGNSA. The CDR3 runs to 13 residues. The CDR3 loop is CASSKRDTDTQYF. As DNA, the CDR3 is TGTGCCAGCAGCAAGCGGGATACAGATACGCAGTATTTT. Looking up the rest from reference TRBV7-2 and TRBJ2-3 gives the full variable domain: GAGVSQSPSNKVTEKGKDVELRCDPISGHTALYWYRQSLGQGLEFLIYFQGNSAPDKSGLPSDRFSAERTGGSVSTLTIQRTQQEDSAVYLCASSKRDTDTQYFGPGTRLTVL.

The chain couples TRBV7-3 to TRBJ1-1, with D maybe TRBD1 (6 bases). The V gene's germline CDR1 is SGHTA and CDR2 FQGTGA. This CDR3 has 14 amino acids. The ends were cut back, 1 base at V and 5 bases at J, with 11 bases in the middle. CDR3 in amino acids: CASSLKAQGTEAFF. CDR3 coding DNA: TGTGCCAGCAGCTTAAAAGCCCAGGGGACTGAAGCTTTCTTT.

This clonotype was counted a few times. This chain uses TRBV4-1 with TRBJ1-2; D is perhaps TRBD1 (5 bases). The CDR3 is 16 amino acids. V was pared by 1 base and J by 4 bases, with 16 bases between. Germline V lookup: CDR1 MGHRA, CDR2 YSYEKL. For the CDR3, the DNA is TGCGCCAGCAGCCAAGGGGGGTCCGGGAAACTCTATGGCTACACCTTC. Its translation is CASSQGGSGKLYGYTF.

The V gene is TRBV6-1, the J gene TRBJ2-5; the D gene is possibly TRBD2 (6 bases). V lost 3 bases and J lost 4, with 15 bases in between. The CDR3 is 15 amino acids. The germline CDR1 and CDR2 sequences are MNHNS and SASEGT. The CDR3 protein is CASSETSGRRETQYF. As DNA, the CDR3 is TGTGCCAGCAGTGAGACCTCAGGGAGGCGAGAGACCCAGTACTTC.

In this sample, this clonotype turned up a few times. The chain couples TRBV9 to TRBJ2-5, with D perhaps matching TRBD1 or TRBD2 (5 bases each). Trimming left V 3 bases short and J 2 bases short, with 17 bases between. This CDR3 is 16 amino acids long. In germline, CDR1 is SGDLS, CDR2 YYNGEE. In nucleotides, the CDR3 is TGTGCCAGCAGCGGAGGGGTCGGTGAGGGGCAAGAGACCCAGTACTTC. It encodes CASSGGVGEGQETQYF.

The chain joins TRBV9 to TRBJ2-1; 9 bases line up with TRBD2. The CDR3 sequence is 17 residues long. Germline CDR1 is SGDLS and CDR2 is YYNGEE. J was trimmed by 3 bases and V by 4 bases; bases with no gene match: 11. The CDR3: CASSTTNSGGYYNEQFF. The CDR3 DNA follows: TGTGCCAGCAGCACCACCAATAGCGGGGGTTACTACAATGAGCAGTTCTTC.

As concerns this clonotype: At one of its ends the junction is not consistent with the germline gene, which may arise from a read error. The V call is TRBV24-1, the J call TRBJ2-1, with D possibly matching TRBD1 (6 bases). The V gene's germline CDR1 is KGHDR and CDR2 SFDVKD. There are 16 residues in the CDR3. The CDR3 bases are TGTGCCACCAGTGATTTTTCAGGGGTCGGAAACAATGGGCAGTTCTTC. Its protein product is CATSDFSGVGNNGQFF.

This clonotype was detected many times. The V and J genes are TRBV7-2 and TRBJ2-1; 9 bases are shared with TRBD1. The CDR3 consists of 15 residues. With V trimmed by 3 bases and J by 4 bases, 4 bases remained unmatched. Germline V CDR1 and CDR2: SGHTA, FQGNSA. This chain's CDR3 is CASSFSGQGYNEQFF. The CDR3 DNA is TGTGCCAGCAGCTTTTCCGGACAGGGGTACAATGAGCAGTTCTTC.

This clonotype has more than one count but fewer than ten. CDR3 DNA sequence: TGTGCCAGCAGCTCGCCTAGCGGGGGGCCCTTCTACGAGCAGTACTTC. This gives the protein CASSSPSGGPFYEQYF. The rearrangement links TRBV7-9 to TRBJ2-7; 11 bases are shared with TRBD2. V lost 4 bases, J lost 3 bases, and 8 bases stayed unmatched. This CDR3 region has 16 residues. Germline V gene lookup returns CDR1 SEHNR and CDR2 FQNEAQ (reference sequence).

This clonotype was seen a handful of times. This rearrangement joins TRBV9 to TRBJ2-2; D gene ambiguous. This CDR3 comprises 15 residues. V was trimmed by 2 bases and J by 4 bases, leaving 12 bases between them. Germline V CDR1 and CDR2: SGDLS, YYNGEE. The CDR3 reads CASSVLGWGTGELFF. In DNA form, the CDR3 reads TGTGCCAGCAGCGTCCTAGGTTGGGGCACCGGGGAGCTGTTTTTT. Drawing the rest from reference TRBV9 and TRBJ2-2, the complete variable domain is DSGVTQTPKHLITATGQRVTLRCSPRSGDLSVYWYQQSLDQGLQFLIQYYNGEERAKGNILERFSAQQFPDLHSELNLSSLELGDSALYFCASSVLGWGTGELFFGEGSRLTVL.

This clonotype was counted a few times. V and J are TRBV2 and TRBJ1-2; the match to TRBD1 covers 7 bases. The trim removed 5 bases at V and 5 bases at J, leaving 14 bases unmatched. CDR1 and CDR2 (germline): SNHLY, FYNNEI. This CDR3 has 16 residues. Here the CDR3 reads CASSHPALDRVYGYTF. The CDR3 region has the DNA TGTGCCAGCAGTCACCCAGCCCTTGACAGGGTTTATGGCTACACCTTC. Full variable domain (rest looked up from reference TRBV2 and TRBJ1-2): EPEVTQTPSHQVTQMGQEVILRCVPISNHLYFYWYRQILGQKVEFLVSFYNNEISEKSEIFDDQFSVERPDGSNFTLKIRSTKLEDSAMYFCASSHPALDRVYGYTFGSGTRLTVV.

The table lists this clonotype with a few counts. The rearrangement joins TRBV18 to TRBJ2-5, with D possibly called TRBD1 or TRBD2 (5 bases each). Deletions cut 3 bases from V and 0 bases from J, with 26 bases between. CDR1 and CDR2 (germline): KGHSH, LQKENI. The length of the CDR3 is 20 residues. The CDR3 is CASSPAVRSMMGVYQETQYF. In nucleotides, the CDR3 is TGTGCCAGCTCACCCGCGGTTAGGTCGATGATGGGGGTGTACCAAGAGACCCAGTACTTC.

This clonotype appeared many times. DNA for the CDR3: TGTGCCAGCAGTTTGCAAGCGGCAATCTACAATGAGCAGTTCTTC. It codes for CASSLQAAIYNEQFF. The genes are TRBV12-3 or TRBV12-4 and TRBJ2-1; D may be TRBD2 (5 bases). V lost 3 bases to trimming and J lost 3 bases, with 12 bases between them. CDR3 length equals 15 residues.

This clonotype was seen repeatedly, ten times or more. The chain has TRBV30 and TRBJ2-2; D possibly corresponds to TRBD1 (6 bases). Germline lookup yields CDR1 GTSNPN and CDR2 SVGIG (reference sequence). The length of the CDR3 is 11 residues. Trimming took 6 bases from V and 13 from J, leaving 15 bases between them. CDR3 protein: CACSTGLRLFF. Written as DNA, the CDR3 is TGTGCCTGCTCGACAGGCCTTCGGCTGTTTTTT.

This chain connects TRBV20-1 to TRBJ1-2; 7 bases align to TRBD1. After removal of 3 bases from V and 8 bases from J, the junction contained 6 bases not matched to a gene. Germline-derived CDR1 and CDR2 are DFQATT and SNEGSKA (reference sequence). This CDR3 spans 12 amino acids. This CDR3 reads CSASRQGGGYTF. The DNA of the CDR3 is TGCAGTGCTAGTAGGCAGGGGGGAGGCTACACCTTC.

This clonotype was observed many times. The rearrangement uses TRBV30 and TRBJ2-4; the D is unclear. The CDR3 runs to 13 residues. CDR1 and CDR2 from the germline V gene are GTSNPN and SVGIG (reference sequence). Trimming left V 3 bases short and J 1 base short, with 7 bases between. The CDR3 DNA reads TGTGCCTGGAGGGGCCTGGCCAAAAACATTCAGTACTTC. It yields the protein CAWRGLAKNIQYF.

There are many counts of this clonotype. This rearrangement joins TRBV27 to TRBJ2-1; TRBD2 matches at 10 bases. The V gene end was trimmed by 10 bases and the J gene end by 6 bases; junction bases not matched to a gene: 15. CDR3 length equals 16 residues. Germline V gene lookup returns CDR1 MNHEY and CDR2 SMNVEV (reference sequence). This CDR3 is CANPWSGGAGGNEQFF. The CDR3 DNA reads as TGTGCCAACCCTTGGAGCGGGGGGGCTGGGGGCAATGAGCAGTTCTTC.

The V call is TRBV6-1, the J call TRBJ1-3; maybe TRBD1 (6 bases). The CDR3 is 15 residues long. Germline lookup yields CDR1 MNHNS and CDR2 SASEGT. V dropped 3 bases and J dropped 0 bases, with 9 bases sitting between them. This chain's CDR3 is CASSDTGTSGNTIYF. The DNA for the CDR3 is TGTGCCAGCAGTGATACAGGGACCTCTGGAAACACCATATATTTT.